This is a list of T cell receptor beta chains from one sample in a study of blood T cell repertoires in COVID-19. The repertoire was sequenced with immunoSEQ multiplex PCR; TCRdb's copy has only in-frame clones and lacks some. The profile shows 77,000 or so clones, about four fifths of them singletons. The sample consisted of peripheral blood. The receptors were gathered from an elderly woman with active or convalescent COVID-19. CDR3s include the opening cysteine and the closing phenylalanine or tryptophan. D genes are given only for firm matches. The size entry is marked missing in some rows and otherwise reads once, few, many or a size class.

abundance,d_gene,j_gene,v_gene,CDR3nt,CDR3aa
.,.,TRBJ1-5,TRBV18,TGTGCCAGCTCACCCCTCGGGGGGGATCAGCCCCAGCATTTT,CASSPLGGDQPQHF
.,.,TRBJ1-1,TRBV18,TGTGCCAGCTCACCACGGAGGCAGCCTGAAGCTTTCTTT,CASSPRRQPEAFF
.,.,TRBJ2-5,TRBV6-1,TGTGCCAGCAGTGAAGGTGGGGGGGCCAGGCAGACCCAGTACTTC,CASSEGGGARQTQYF
.,.,TRBJ2-2,TRBV19,TGTGCCAGTAGTATAGAGGGAGGGGGATCGAACACCGGGGAGCTGTTTTTT,CASSIEGGGSNTGELFF
.,.,TRBJ2-5,TRBV7-2,TGTGCCAGCAGCTTGTCCCCGGCGCCTGGAGAAGAGACCCAGTACTTC,CASSLSPAPGEETQYF
.,TRBD2,TRBJ2-7,TRBV3-1/TRBV3-2,TGTGCCAGCAGCCGCGGGGGGGACGGCGAGGACGAGCAGTACTTC,CASSRGGDGEDEQYF
.,TRBD2,TRBJ2-3,TRBV11-2,TGTGCCAGCAGCCCTAGCGGGTTTCGCACAGATACGCAGTATTTT,CASSPSGFRTDTQYF
.,TRBD1,TRBJ2-1,TRBV6-5,TGTGCCAGCAGTTACCAGGGGGCGAGACACAATGAGCAGTTCTTC,CASSYQGARHNEQFF
few,.,TRBJ1-4,TRBV12-3/TRBV12-4,TGTGCCAGCAATAGAGGAACTAATGAAAAACTGTTTTTT,CASNRGTNEKLFF
few,.,TRBJ1-2,TRBV5-6,TGTGCCAGCAGCGTCTCGACAACTAACTATGGCTACACCTTC,CASSVSTTNYGYTF
.,.,TRBJ1-2,TRBV7-8,TGTGCCAGCAGCCACGCCGAGGCGGCAGGGTCGCTGGGTGGCTACACCTTC,CASSHAEAAGSLGGYTF
.,TRBD2,TRBJ2-5,TRBV10-3,TGTGCCATCAGTGAACACCCAGCGGGGTTGGGAGAGCAAGAGACCCAGTACTTC,CAISEHPAGLGEQETQYF
.,.,TRBJ2-3,TRBV7-2,TGTGCCAGCAGCAATCAGGGGTGGGGGACAGATACGCAGTATTTT,CASSNQGWGTDTQYF
.,.,TRBJ2-5,TRBV2,TGTGCCAGCAGAGCCTCGATGATCTGGGAGACCCAGTACTTC,CASRASMIWETQYF
few,.,TRBJ2-7,TRBV10-3,TGTGCCATCAGTGATGTTCGGTACTCCTACGAGCAGTACTTC,CAISDVRYSYEQYF
.,TRBD1,TRBJ2-1,TRBV9,TGTGCCAGCAGCGGACAGGGGTATTCCTACAATGAGCAGTTCTTC,CASSGQGYSYNEQFF
.,TRBD1,TRBJ1-1,TRBV2,TGTGCCAGCAGTGAAATGACAGGGAGTTTAGTATTCACTGAAGCTTTCTTT,CASSEMTGSLVFTEAFF
.,TRBD2,TRBJ2-1,TRBV6-6,TGTGCCAGCAGTTTTGTAGCGGGGGGGGAGCAGTTCTTC,CASSFVAGGEQFF
.,TRBD2,TRBJ2-7,TRBV2,TGTGCCATCCCCGGGATAGCGGGGGGCCAAAGCTCCTACGAGCAGTACTTC,CAIPGIAGGQSSYEQYF
.,.,TRBJ1-5,TRBV9,TGTGCCAGCAGCGTAGCTGACAACCGCAATCAGCCCCAGCATTTT,CASSVADNRNQPQHF
.,TRBD2,TRBJ2-7,TRBV4-3,TGCGCCAGCAGCCAAGTCCCCAGCGGGGCCTACGAGCAGTACTTC,CASSQVPSGAYEQYF
.,.,TRBJ2-2,TRBV19,TGTGCCAGTAGTCATCAGGGGCCCACCGGGGAGCTGTTTTTT,CASSHQGPTGELFF
few,TRBD2,TRBJ2-7,TRBV7-2,TGTGCCAGCAGCTTAGGGGCGGGGGGGGCGTACGAGCAGTACTTC,CASSLGAGGAYEQYF
.,.,TRBJ2-3,TRBV5-1,TGCGCCAGCAGCCCCTCGACTAGAGGCTTCACAGATACGCAGTATTTT,CASSPSTRGFTDTQYF
.,TRBD2,TRBJ2-5,TRBV7-2,TGTGCCAGCAGCCCTAAACTAGCGGGGAGCCAAGAGACCCAGTACTTC,CASSPKLAGSQETQYF
.,.,TRBJ2-2,TRBV6-5,TGTGCCAGCGGGCGGGGGCAGCCTTTCACCGGGGAGCTGTTTTTT,CASGRGQPFTGELFF
.,.,TRBJ1-2,TRBV5-6,TGTGCCAGCAGCTCAACAGCATTATATGGCTACACCTTC,CASSSTALYGYTF
.,.,TRBJ2-1,TRBV7-2,TGTGCCAGCAGCTTGGCCACTAGGACTGAGCAGTTCTTC,CASSLATRTEQFF
.,.,TRBJ2-1,TRBV5-5,TGTGCCAGCAGCCCCGAGACTCCGGCCGTGAATGAGCAGTTCTTC,CASSPETPAVNEQFF
few,.,TRBJ1-6,TRBV19,TGTGCCAGTAGTATACCGGTGGATAATTCACCCCTCCACTTT,CASSIPVDNSPLHF
.,TRBD1,TRBJ2-7,TRBV11-2,TGTGCCACCTCAACCCGGGACAGTCCCTACGAGCAGTACTTC,CATSTRDSPYEQYF
once,.,TRBJ1-6,TRBV7-9,TGTGCCAGCAGCCCCCAGGGAGGGGCGCCCTATAATTCACCCCTCCACTTT,CASSPQGGAPYNSPLHF
.,.,TRBJ1-6,TRBV27,TGTGCCAGCAGTTCGGTCAGAGGCGGCTATAATTCACCCCTCCACTTT,CASSSVRGGYNSPLHF
.,.,TRBJ1-1,TRBV25-1,TGTGCCAGCACCACCGGAGTCGAAGCTTTCTTT,CASTTGVEAFF
.,.,TRBJ2-1,TRBV15,TGTGCCACCAGCAGAGATGGGCAGGGTTCCTACAATGAGCAGTTCTTC,CATSRDGQGSYNEQFF